This passage covers 32 T cell receptor beta chains from one sample sequenced in a study of Ad26.COV2.S vaccination and SARS-CoV-2 variants. Clones were sequenced by immunoSEQ multiplex PCR, and TCRdb holds only the in-frame ones, with some missing. The data hold approximately 460,000 clones, with 70% to 90% observed a single time. Treatment of the sample: over 15 received Ad26.COV2.S at low or high dose, single or two shots; 5 received placebo; per-sample allocation not given. Following the first vaccine or placebo injection, samples were taken on day 63. The specimen comprised peripheral blood, sampled in a trial of Ad26.COV2.S vaccine versus placebo. Receptors originate from a person aged 18 to 65 who received the Ad26.COV2.S COVID-19 vaccine or a placebo.

The gene calls are TRBV20-1 and TRBJ1-6; 10 bases match TRBD1. The ends lost 3 bases at V and 1 base at J; junction bases unmatched: 6. This CDR3 region has 17 residues. The germline CDR1 and CDR2 sequences are DFQATT and SNEGSKA (reference sequence). The CDR3 reads CSASGGQGSSYNSPLHF. CDR3 coding DNA: TGCAGTGCTAGTGGGGGACAGGGGAGTTCCTATAATTCACCCCTCCACTTT.

With regard to this clone: One end of the junction varies from germline; a read error may be responsible. The chain has TRBV7-2 and TRBJ1-2, with D possibly TRBD1 on 6 matching bases. Looked up from germline, CDR1 is SGHTA and CDR2 is FQGNSA. This CDR3 has 15 residues. The CDR3 DNA is TGTGCCAGCGGCTTCGGGTCGGGACAAGAATATGGCTACACCTTC. Residues: CASGFGSGQEYGYTF. The full variable domain, its missing parts supplied by reference TRBV7-2 and TRBJ1-2, is GAGVSQSPSNKVTEKGKDVELRCDPISGHTALYWYRQSLGQGLEFLIYFQGNSAPDKSGLPSDRFSAERTGGSVSTLTIQRTQQEDSAVYLCASGFGSGQEYGYTFGSGTRLTVV.

With regard to this clone: The junction shows a germline mismatch at one end, possibly a read error. J is TRBJ1-1 and V is TRBV25-1; tentatively, D is TRBD1 (5 bases). Germline CDR1 is MGHDK and CDR2 is SYGVNS. There are 14 residues in the CDR3. CDR3 residues: CASSESAGNPEAFF. The CDR3 bases are TGTGCCAGCAGTGAATCGGCAGGGAACCCTGAAGCTTTCTTT.

The rearrangement joins TRBV7-4 to TRBJ1-1, with D perhaps matching TRBD1 (6 bases). Trimming cost V 1 base and J 1 base, with 16 bases left between them. The CDR3 extends over 17 amino acids. Per germline, CDR1 SGHVT and CDR2 SQSDAQ. The CDR3 protein is CASSLEGRGEGNTEAFF. The DNA of the CDR3 is TGTGCCAGCAGCTTAGAGGGCAGGGGCGAGGGGAACACTGAAGCTTTCTTT. The whole variable domain, remainder taken from reference TRBV7-4 and TRBJ1-1, is GAGVSQSPRYKVAKRGRDVALRCDSISGHVTLYWYRQTLGQGSEVLTYSQSDAQRDKSGRPSGRFSAERPERSVSTLKIQRTEQGDSAVYLCASSLEGRGEGNTEAFFGQGTRLTVV.

The chain links TRBV5-4 to TRBJ2-5; 13 bases are shared with TRBD2. J lost 8 bases, V lost 4 bases, and 8 bases had no gene match. CDR3 size: 15 residues. Germline CDR1 and CDR2: SGHNT and YYREEE (reference sequence). CDR3 bases: TGTGCCAGCAGCCCGGCCGGGACTAGCGGGGCCACCCAGTACTTC. Protein: CASSPAGTSGATQYF.

About this clone: One end of the junction is discordant with germline, which a read error may explain. V gene TRBV11-2 combines with J gene TRBJ2-7, with 9 positions matching TRBD2. The CDR3 consists of 13 residues. Germline V gene sequence: CDR1 SGHAT, CDR2 FQNNGV. The CDR3: CASSLEPSGTPAF. CDR3 sequence (DNA): TGTGCCAGCAGCTTAGAGCCTAGCGGGACCCCCGCATTC. Combining the CDR3 with reference TRBV11-2 and TRBJ2-7 gives the whole variable domain EAGVAQSPRYKIIEKRQSVAFWCNPISGHATLYWYQQILGQGPKLLIQFQNNGVVDDSQLPKDRFSAERLKGVDSTLKIQPAKLEDSAVYLCASSLEPSGTPAFGPGTRLTVT.

The gene calls are TRBV5-1 and TRBJ2-7; TRBD2 aligns across 9 bases. The CDR3 extends over 14 amino acids. The germline V gene has CDR1 SGHRS and CDR2 YFSETQ. V lost 2 bases to trimming and J lost 1 base; unmatched junction nucleotides: 1. The CDR3 region has the DNA TGCGCCAGCAGCTTTCTAGCGGGGTCCTACGAGCAGTACTTC. It encodes CASSFLAGSYEQYF.

V and J are TRBV10-2 and TRBJ1-2; 12 nucleotides line up with TRBD1. CDR3 size: 16 residues. The germline gives CDR1 WSHSY, CDR2 SAAADI. J lost 7 bases, V lost 2 bases, and 8 bases had no gene match. The CDR3 bases are TGCGCCAGCAGTGAGACGTACGGGACAGGGGGCGGTGGCTACACCTTC. Translating it yields CASSETYGTGGGGYTF.

This sequence joins TRBV7-3 and TRBJ2-2, with D possibly being TRBD1 or TRBD2 (6 bases each). The V and J ends lost 3 bases and 1 base respectively, with 9 bases between them. This CDR3 has 15 residues. In germline, CDR1 is SGHTA, CDR2 FQGTGA. CDR3 sequence (DNA): TGTGCCAGCAGCTTCGGGGGCTGGAACACCGGGGAGCTGTTTTTT. Translation gives CASSFGGWNTGELFF.

On this clone: The identical CDR3 is also encoded by other nucleotide sequences in the sample. The rearrangement uses TRBV11-2 and TRBJ1-2; no definite D call. V lost 1 base and J lost 5, with 8 bases in between. This CDR3 comprises 13 residues. Germline loops: CDR1 SGHAT, CDR2 FQNNGV. The CDR3 DNA reads TGTGCCAGCAGCTTAGCAGGTGGATATGGCTACACCTTC. It encodes CASSLAGGYGYTF.

The rearrangement uses TRBV30 and TRBJ1-6; maybe TRBD1 (5 bases). This CDR3 is built from 14 residues. CDR1 GTSNPN and CDR2 SVGIG come from the germline V gene (reference sequence). V lost 3 bases and J 9 bases, leaving 15 bases between the germline ends. The CDR3 sequence is CAWSPGTGGSPLHF. The CDR3 nucleotides are TGTGCCTGGAGCCCCGGGACGGGCGGTTCACCCCTCCACTTT. Full variable domain (rest looked up from reference TRBV30 and TRBJ1-6): SQTIHQWPATLVQPVGSPLSLECTVEGTSNPNLYWYRQAAGRGLQLLFYSVGIGQISSEVPQNLSASRPQDRQFILSSKKLLLSDSGFYLCAWSPGTGGSPLHFGNGTRLTVT.

This chain connects TRBV12-3 or TRBV12-4 to TRBJ2-1, with D possibly matching TRBD1 (5 bases). The V and J ends lost 3 bases and 4 bases respectively, with 7 bases between them. The CDR3 is 13 residues long. CDR3 amino acids: CASSLGPYNEQFF. In DNA, the CDR3 is TGTGCCAGCAGTTTGGGGCCTTACAATGAGCAGTTCTTC.

The rearrangement joins TRBV7-9 to TRBJ2-2, with TRBD1 matching over 10 bases. The V segment lost 6 bases and the J segment 2 bases; nucleotides outside the gene matches: 6. The CDR3 sequence is 16 residues long. CDR1 is SEHNR, CDR2 FQNEAQ, per germline (reference sequence). The CDR3 region is CASSIRDRGNTGELFF. The CDR3, as DNA: TGTGCCAGCAGTATCCGGGACAGGGGTAACACCGGGGAGCTGTTTTTT.

The gene calls are TRBV7-9 and TRBJ2-3; TRBD2 matches 14 bases. CDR3 length equals 18 residues. The ends lost 1 base at V and 2 bases at J; junction bases unmatched: 5. CDR1 and CDR2 (germline): SEHNR, FQNEAQ (reference sequence). The chain's CDR3 is CASSLVGTSGSYTDTQYF. The CDR3 nucleotides read TGTGCCAGCAGCTTAGTCGGGACTAGCGGGAGTTACACAGATACGCAGTATTTT.

V usage is TRBV12-3 or TRBV12-4 and J usage is TRBJ1-3, with unresolved D. The CDR3 runs to 12 residues. Trimming took 9 bases from V and 3 from J, leaving 9 bases between them. This chain's CDR3 is CASIQYGNTIYF. As DNA, the CDR3 is TGTGCCAGTATCCAGTATGGAAACACCATATATTTT.

The count of this clone is one. The chain has TRBV19 and TRBJ2-1, with 10 bases aligning to TRBD2. V was clipped by 7 bases and J by 9 bases; unmatched bases: 9. This CDR3 has 14 amino acids. Per the germline V gene, CDR1 is LNHDA and CDR2 is SQIVND (reference sequence). The chain's CDR3 is CASKASGSAGEQFF. CDR3 bases: TGTGCCAGTAAGGCTAGCGGGAGTGCGGGTGAGCAGTTCTTC.

This chain connects TRBV7-2 to TRBJ2-7, with D perhaps matching TRBD2 (6 bases). CDR1 and CDR2 from the germline V gene are SGHTA and FQGNSA. Trimming took off 5 bases at V and 0 bases at J, with 17 bases between the two ends. The CDR3 has 16 amino acids. CDR3 residues: CASSPPSLGGSYEQYF. CDR3 in DNA: TGTGCCAGCAGCCCACCTAGCCTGGGGGGCTCCTACGAGCAGTACTTC.

The CDR3 spells CASSYLGQSSSYNEQFF. The CDR3 nucleotides read TGTGCCAGCAGTTACCTCGGACAGTCGAGCTCCTACAATGAGCAGTTCTTC. The chain has TRBV6-2 or TRBV6-3 and TRBJ2-1; maybe TRBD1 (6 bases). The CDR3 is 17 residues long. The V gene's germline CDR1 is MNHEY and CDR2 SVGEGT. V was clipped by 2 bases and J by 0 bases, with 14 bases between them.

The chain employs TRBV9 and TRBJ2-7, with TRBD1 matching 7 bases. V trimming: 3 bases; J trimming: 5 bases; junction bases outside the gene matches: 8. Germline CDR1 reads SGDLS; CDR2 reads YYNGEE. The CDR3 loop spans 14 amino acids. The CDR3 here is CASSDTGAGDEQYF. The CDR3 nucleotides read TGTGCCAGCAGCGACACAGGGGCGGGTGACGAGCAGTACTTC.

The CDR3 DNA is TGTGCCAGCAGCTACGGACAGGGGGTTATCACGAACACCGGGGAGCTGTTTTTT. This encodes CASSYGQGVITNTGELFF. The chain links TRBV7-2 to TRBJ2-2; TRBD1 aligns across 10 bases. J was trimmed by 0 bases and V by 4 bases; bases with no gene match: 8. The CDR3 covers 18 residues. Germline V gene data show CDR1 as SGHTA and CDR2 as FQGNSA.

This chain uses TRBV9 with TRBJ2-1; no clear D gene. The germline V and J ends were trimmed by 4 bases and 0 bases, with 14 bases remaining between them. Germline lookup yields CDR1 SGDLS and CDR2 YYNGEE. The CDR3 is made up of 16 amino acids. CDR3 residues: CASSPVGSSSYNEQFF. CDR3 DNA: TGTGCCAGCAGCCCCGTAGGGTCGAGCTCCTACAATGAGCAGTTCTTC.

The chain couples TRBV10-2 to TRBJ2-1, with a tentative D call TRBD2 (7 bases). The CDR3 is 15 amino acids. Germline V gene sequence: CDR1 WSHSY, CDR2 SAAADI. V dropped 6 bases and J dropped 1 base, with 13 bases sitting between them. CDR3 bases: TGCGCCAGCAGCGGGGGGCGGGAATCCTACAATGAGCAGTTCTTC. Residues: CASSGGRESYNEQFF.

This chain links TRBV6-5 with TRBJ2-3, with 12 positions matching TRBD2. Per germline, CDR1 MNHEY and CDR2 SVGAGI. Germline trimming cut 10 bases from V and 6 bases from J; bases unmatched to any gene: 5. The CDR3 is 13 amino acids. The CDR3 protein is CATLAGGMDTQYF. In DNA form, the CDR3 reads TGTGCCACCCTAGCGGGAGGGATGGATACGCAGTATTTT.

This clone was found once. This chain links TRBV10-3 with TRBJ2-2; 13 nucleotides align to TRBD2. The CDR3 totals 14 residues. Germline assignment: CDR1 ENHRY and CDR2 SYGVKD. V shed 10 bases, J shed 7 bases, and the junction held 6 bases outside the gene matches. CDR3 DNA sequence: TGTGCCACCTCAGGACTAGCGGGAGACGGGGAGCTGTTTTTT. Amino acid sequence: CATSGLAGDGELFF.

The chain links TRBV19 to TRBJ2-7, with TRBD1 identical over 10 bases. Trimming took 9 bases from V and 3 from J; bases not matched to a gene: 11. There are 15 residues in the CDR3. The germline V gene encodes CDR1 LNHDA and CDR2 SQIVND (reference sequence). CDR3 amino acids: CASRHRTGGNYEQYF. In nucleotides, the CDR3 is TGTGCCAGCCGACACCGGACAGGGGGAAACTACGAGCAGTACTTC.

CDR3 in DNA: TGTGCCAGCAGTACGACAGGGGGACCCCGCAATCAGCCCCAGCATTTT. As protein: CASSTTGGPRNQPQHF. The rearrangement joins TRBV27 to TRBJ1-5, with TRBD1 matching over 9 bases. This CDR3 spans 16 amino acids. Germline V gene data show CDR1 as MNHEY and CDR2 as SMNVEV (reference sequence). V shed 5 bases and J 2 bases; nucleotides not matched to a gene: 7.

The chain has TRBV18 and TRBJ2-5; 8 positions match TRBD2. This CDR3 is 16 amino acids long. The trim removed 6 bases at V and 5 bases at J, leaving 14 bases unmatched. The V gene's germline CDR1 is KGHSH and CDR2 LQKENI. CDR3 residues: CASSKETSVGRETQYF. CDR3 DNA sequence: TGTGCCAGCTCGAAAGAGACTAGCGTCGGTCGGGAGACCCAGTACTTC.

This rearrangement joins TRBV5-5 to TRBJ1-6; 7 nucleotides match TRBD1. With V trimmed by 0 bases and J by 7 bases, 16 bases remained unmatched. The CDR3 runs to 19 residues. Germline loops: CDR1 SGHKS, CDR2 YYEKEE (reference sequence). The CDR3 nucleotides read TGTGCCAGCAGCTTGGGCCCCCACAGGGGTCCCTTGGAAAATTCACCCCTCCACTTT. Its protein product is CASSLGPHRGPLENSPLHF.

The rearrangement uses TRBV28 and TRBJ1-1, with TRBD1 matching 8 bases. Losses at the gene ends were 6 bases for V and 7 bases for J; bases not matched to a gene: 4. The germline gives CDR1 MDHEN, CDR2 SYDVKM. The CDR3 totals 12 residues. CDR3 sequence reads: CASSLTGVEAFF. CDR3 DNA: TGTGCCAGCAGCTTGACAGGGGTTGAAGCTTTCTTT.

This chain links TRBV5-1 with TRBJ2-1; TRBD2 matches 7 bases. Germline trimming cut 0 bases from V and 6 bases from J; bases unmatched to any gene: 6. Germline CDR1 and CDR2: SGHRS and YFSETQ. This CDR3 is built from 15 residues. The CDR3 DNA reads as TGCGCCAGCAGCTTGGCGGGAGGTATGTCCAATGAGCAGTTCTTC. It specifies CASSLAGGMSNEQFF.

V usage is TRBV30 and J usage is TRBJ1-5, with D possibly TRBD1 on 5 matching bases. The CDR3 is made up of 13 amino acids. Germline loops: CDR1 GTSNPN, CDR2 SVGIG (reference sequence). Trimming cost V 3 bases and J 5 bases, with 11 bases left between them. The CDR3 bases are TGTGCCTGGAGCAATTCGGGGGATCAGCCCCAGCATTTT. Its translation: CAWSNSGDQPQHF.

This clone was detected only a few times. The DNA of the CDR3 is TGTGCATCCAGGGGGTCGGGTGCACAGCCCCAGCATTTT. Translating gives CASRGSGAQPQHF. The chain recombines TRBV6-5 with TRBJ1-5, with 7 positions matching TRBD1. Germline loops: CDR1 MNHEY, CDR2 SVGAGI. The CDR3 spans 13 residues.